The TCR beta chain under discussion was sequenced for a study of blood T cell repertoires in COVID-19. Study context: Sources were T cells, B-cell-depleted T cells, or PBMCs; the material itself was cDNA or gDNA.

Germline loops: CDR1 SGHTA, CDR2 FQGNSA. The CDR3 has 13 amino acids. V was shortened by 5 bases and J by 2 bases, with 9 bases between the two germline ends. Clinical history reported by participants formed the basis on which cohorts were assigned. Symptom resolution, clearance, or two negative PCRs marked the recovered donors of Cohort 3. In the original processing: Reference gene primers were amplified, and this amplification served to estimate nucleated cell counts. Sequencing was performed with immunoSEQ multiplex PCR; in TCRdb, only in-frame clones are kept and a portion is missing. That table gives V, J and clone size, and the DNA gave D and trimming. The profile shows around 310,000 clones, approximately 89% of them singletons.

This chain links TRBV7-2 with TRBJ2-5; a possible D gene is TRBD2 (5 bases). This TCR came from a woman aged 30 to 39 who had recovered from COVID-19. Sequenced: PBMCs or T cells enriched from blood (not recorded which). This CDR3 reads CASSRLPQETQYF. CDR3 in DNA: TGTGCCAGCAGCCGACTACCACAAGAGACCCAGTACTTC.